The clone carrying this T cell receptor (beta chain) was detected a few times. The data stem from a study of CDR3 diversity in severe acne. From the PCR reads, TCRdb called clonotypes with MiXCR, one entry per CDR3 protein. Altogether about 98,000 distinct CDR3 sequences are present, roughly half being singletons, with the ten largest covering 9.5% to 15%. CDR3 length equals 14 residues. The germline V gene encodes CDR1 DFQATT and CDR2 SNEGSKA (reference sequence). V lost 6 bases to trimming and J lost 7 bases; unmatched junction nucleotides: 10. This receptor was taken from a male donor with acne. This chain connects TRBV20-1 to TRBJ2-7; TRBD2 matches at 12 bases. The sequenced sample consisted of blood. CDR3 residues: CSATTSGRSGEQYF. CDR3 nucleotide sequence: TGCAGTGCCACGACTAGCGGGAGATCGGGTGAGCAGTACTTC.